This T cell receptor (beta chain) is drawn from a study of T cells in Graves' hyperthyroidism and ophthalmopathy (dated by TCRdb to the late 2010s). Context from the whole study: Peripheral blood was collected at initial diagnosis, before any treatment. A discovery cohort of about a hundred patients, roughly 45 with Graves' ophthalmopathy and about 60 with stable Graves' hyperthyroidism, was used to find distinguishing TCR V-J signatures. An independent validation cohort of fewer than 20 hyperthyroidism patients and 17 patients who later progressed to ophthalmopathy tested prospective prediction of ophthalmopathy. For training and testing, the 110 or so patients in the discovery cohort were randomly divided in a 7:3 ratio. In addition, the study compared T-cell repertoires in thyroid tissue and in blood from 6 or 7 Graves' hyperthyroidism patients. Following sampling, methimazole starting at 30 mg daily was given to hyperthyroidism patients, and high-dose intravenous methylprednisolone was given to ophthalmopathy patients. According to the paper, TCR Vbeta CDR3 sequencing was carried out on around 140 peripheral blood samples, which came from fewer than 50 ophthalmopathy, fewer than 80 hyperthyroidism and approximately 17 progressor patients. General conclusions and limits of the study: Most expanded thyroid clonotypes (frequency above 0.001) were also found in blood, which suggests that blood repertoires may mirror thyroid immune responses. A 13 V-J signature model separated ophthalmopathy from stable hyperthyroidism, with 87.88% sensitivity and roughly 84% specificity in cross-validation and 80%/75% in testing. In validation, the model predicted progression to ophthalmopathy with approximately 71% sensitivity and approximately 78% specificity, a median of approximately 6.7 months before onset. Sample size was not statistically predetermined, and blinding of investigators to group allocation was not performed.

Moderately to severely active disease, a Clinical Activity Score of at least 3, a NOSPECS grade of at least 4, and a duration under 3 months were present in ophthalmopathy patients. Any patient with an uncontrolled infection, another autoimmune disease, pregnancy or lactation was excluded. Diagnoses were established on the basis of clinical symptoms, serum thyroxine and TRAb, thyroid ultrasound, and orbital computed tomography. PBMCs were separated from 7.5 to 10 ml of fresh peripheral blood using Ficoll-Paque density gradient centrifugation. Total RNA was extracted with Trizol reagent, and quality was checked on an Agilent 2100 Bioanalyzer. TCR beta CDR3 regions were amplified from RNA transcripts. The first round of RT-PCR for the TCR CDR3 was performed with the HTBI primer set and the Qiagen OneStep RT-PCR kit. A second multiplex PCR round built the libraries, followed by size selection and purification. Sequencing of the libraries was done on an Illumina HiSeq2000 using paired-end 100 bp reads. The authors' analysis ran thus. SOAPnuke was used to process the raw data, removing reads that contained adapters or uncalled bases, had a mean Phred below 15, or lacked an exact match to the constant primer or identifier. COPE v1.2.5 was used to merge the high-quality paired reads, and each unique nucleotide sequence was defined as a clonotype. MiTCR v1.1 was used to align the clonotypes against IMGT TRBV, TRBD and TRBJ reference segments. Only V-J combinations with frequency above 0.0001, covering about 99% of repertoires, were analysed. A TCS score was defined as the ratio of F50 (clonal expansion) to E x V (chaos), with BLOSUM62-based TCRdist applied between CDR3 peptides within each V-J. Welch's t-statistics and random forest reduced roughly 530 V-J features to roughly 13, which were used in a naive Bayes classifier (R e1071). In TCRdb, the public reads were trimmed at Q25 with fastp and aligned with MiXCR, with productive beta chains retained. Every entry covers one CDR3 protein and lists the most common genes and DNA from its rows. The authors' filters were not applied to this entry. The sample has about 460,000 distinct CDR3 sequences on record, 22% of them singletons. The top ten constitute approximately 49% of the sample.

V is trimmed back by 5 bases and J by 3 bases, and the junction contains 6 bases that no gene match accounts for. CDR1 and CDR2 (MNHNS, SASEGT) derive from the germline V gene. The CDR3 spans 14 residues, from the cysteine through the phenylalanine. The entry retains the CDR3 DNA only, 42 bases that are in frame from base 1. To note about this clonotype: The antigen this receptor binds is unknown. It has no much larger one-base neighbor in the sample; base qualities were not kept.

The sample taken for sequencing was blood. The receptor was derived from a woman in her 70s with Graves' ophthalmopathy. Recombination joined TRBV6-1 with TRBJ2-7, and TRBD2 aligns with 8 junction nucleotides. The CDR3: CASSLAGSLYEQYF. The DNA sequence follows: TGTGCCAGCAGTTTAGCGGGATCACTCTACGAGCAGTACTTC.